This T cell receptor beta chain emerged from a study (dated by TCRdb to about 2015). The study in broad terms: Whether tumor-infiltrating Tregs in breast cancer are recruited from blood Tregs or converted in situ from other CD4+ T cell subsets was tested. What the work shows at the level of the full study, not this receptor alone: The TCR alpha and beta sequences of tumor-infiltrating Tregs showed the greatest overlap with tumor naive CD4+ T cells, followed by blood naive CD4+ T cells. Tumor memory CD4+ T cell TCR gene usage clustered with blood and lymph node memory CD4+ cells and lymph node naive CD4+ cells. Validation in the larger cohort was restricted to a single TCR beta V-J rearrangement rather than whole repertoires.

Full-length TCR variable regions were amplified by 5' RACE PCR using constant-region reverse primers, and then by semi-nested PCR using Nested Universal Primer A. The ReliaPrep RNA Cell Miniprep System was used to extract total RNA, which was then reverse transcribed into 5'RACE-ready cDNA with the SMARTer RACE 5'/3' Kit. An Illumina MiSeq was used to sequence the full-length TCR alpha and beta libraries, which had been barcoded with multiplex adaptors. As for the original processing: For each of nine subset-tissue groups, sequencing data from the five patients were pooled, and the groups were compared by unsupervised clustering of TCR gene usage. The Morisita-Horn index, with shared sequences weighted by their contribution to each repertoire, was used to calculate repertoire similarity. TCRdb trimmed public reads at Q25 via fastp, called clones via MiXCR and kept in-frame beta chains. Identical CDR3 protein sequences are pooled into one entry, listed with their most common genes and DNA. These V and J calls originate from TCRdb's pipeline instead of the authors' own analysis. Recorded for this sample are approximately 8,700 distinct CDR3 sequences; 16% of them occurred a single time. The leading ten clones occupy roughly 3.6% of the sample.

The CDR3 starts with the cysteine, ends with the phenylalanine, and has 12 residues. Only the CDR3 part of the read is kept: 36 bases, read in frame from the first base. Relative to germline, V is missing 4 bases and J is missing 9 bases, with 4 bases of the junction outside any gene match. The CDR1 and CDR2 encoded by the germline V gene (reference sequence) are MNHEY and SMNVEV. This clonotype is assessed as medium-sized (0.01 to 0.1%). No cognate antigen has been identified for it. Per-base qualities were not stored, and no clone one base away is much larger. Memory CD4+ T cells were isolated as CD4+CD45RO+CD25- cells. Tregs, naive and memory CD4+ T cells from tumor, blood and ipsilateral draining lymph nodes of 4 or 5 breast cancer patients underwent full-length TCR alpha and beta sequencing. Ficoll density gradient centrifugation was used to isolate mononuclear cells from either lymph nodes or 50 ml of peripheral blood. FACS confirmed that the sorted cell populations were more than 90% pure.

This clonotype was sampled from a female donor with breast cancer. The sequenced sample was memory CD4+ T cells sorted from blood. The sample's cell subset or site label, decoded: memory CD4+ T cells, CD4+CD45RO+CD25-. The receptor chain draws on TRBV27 and TRBJ1-1; 8 middle bases align to TRBD1. Here the CDR3 is given as CASSSWTGQAFF. The DNA reads as follows: TGTGCCAGCAGTTCCTGGACAGGGCAAGCTTTCTTT.